This T cell receptor (beta chain) was sequenced for a study of blood T cell repertoires in COVID-19. As for the study in general: The study drew acute and convalescent COVID-19 samples from the United States, Italy and Spain. The cDNA or gDNA used as material had been derived from T cells, B-cell-depleted T cells, or PBMCs.

As processed by the authors: Reference gene primer amplification gave nucleated cell count estimates. Only in-frame clones appear in the TCRdb table, and some are missing; sequencing was by immunoSEQ multiplex PCR. V, J and clone size derive from that table, while D and trimming were established from the DNA sequence. The table records 200,000 or so clones, roughly 80% of them present only once. This clonotype originated in a man aged 60 to 75 with active or convalescent COVID-19. Sequenced input: peripheral blood.

This CDR3 reads CASSLAGGDEQFF. CDR3 sequence (DNA): TGTGCCAGTAGCCTAGCGGGAGGGGATGAGCAGTTCTTC. This sequence joins TRBV19 and TRBJ2-1; 12 bases align to TRBD2. The CDR3 has 13 residues. The junction had 2 bases not matched to a gene; V was cut back by 6 bases and J by 8 bases. CDR1 is LNHDA, CDR2 SQIVND, per germline (reference sequence).